Each of the 8 T cell receptor beta chains below was sequenced from the same sample in a study of shared clonotypes between healthy human individuals. Repertoires were generated with immunoSEQ multiplex PCR, while TCRdb's copy carries only in-frame clones and drops some. Among about 2.5 million clones listed, less than 95% were seen once. Sequences were obtained from naive CD4+ T cells from PBMCs. Subset given: CD45RA+ positively selected. The receptors stem from a man aged 18 to 29 in good health. Some clones in this sample may be carry-over from other donors' samples.

V usage is TRBV20-1 and J usage is TRBJ1-4; D is uncertain. CDR3 length: 10 amino acids. The V end was cut by 6 bases, the J end by 6 bases, with 5 bases between. Germline-derived CDR1 and CDR2 are DFQATT and SNEGSKA (reference sequence). The CDR3 nucleotides are TGCAGTGCGGTTGATGAAAAACTGTTTTTT. Translating it yields CSAVDEKLFF.

The chain couples TRBV28 to TRBJ2-1; D unresolved. The CDR3 is made up of 11 amino acids. V lost 1 base, J lost 8 bases, and 3 bases lay in between. Germline CDR1 reads MDHEN; CDR2 reads SYDVKM. CDR3 nucleotides: TGTGCCAGCAGTTTATCTTATGAGCAGTTCTTC. Protein product: CASSLSYEQFF.

The rearrangement joins TRBV6-5 to TRBJ1-5; TRBD1 matches at 8 bases. V lost 6 bases, J lost 4 bases, and 8 bases stayed unmatched. There are 15 residues in the CDR3. The V gene's germline CDR1 is MNHEY and CDR2 SVGAGI. As DNA, the CDR3 is TGTGCCAGCAGAACAAACAGGGGGGGAAATCAGCCCCAGCATTTT. Its translation: CASRTNRGGNQPQHF.

The V gene is TRBV6-1, the J gene TRBJ2-2; weak D call: TRBD2 (5 bases). Trimming shortened V by 2 bases and J by 0 bases, and 7 bases separated the two germline ends. The germline V gene has CDR1 MNHNS and CDR2 SASEGT. This CDR3 is 15 amino acids long. CDR3 DNA sequence: TGTGCCAGCAGTGAACACGGGGCGAACACCGGGGAGCTGTTTTTT. As protein: CASSEHGANTGELFF.

The chain combines TRBV13 with TRBJ1-1; a weak D match, TRBD1 (6 bases). Germline-derived CDR1 and CDR2 are PRHDT and FYEKMQ (reference sequence). The CDR3 has 15 residues. Trimming took 5 bases from V and 6 from J, leaving 19 bases between them. CDR3 in amino acids: CASSRRGGRPPEAFF. Here the CDR3 DNA reads TGTGCCAGCAGCCGCCGCGGGGGCAGGCCCCCTGAAGCTTTCTTT.

CDR3 DNA sequence: TGTGCCAGCAGCCTGACAGGGGTTGCCGGCTACGAGCAGTACTTC. It encodes CASSLTGVAGYEQYF. V gene TRBV5-5 combines with J gene TRBJ2-7; 8 nucleotides align to TRBD1. J was trimmed by 3 bases and V by 4 bases; bases with no gene match: 9. The CDR3 extends over 15 amino acids. Looked up from germline, CDR1 is SGHKS and CDR2 is YYEKEE (reference sequence).

Details on this clone: Other nucleotide sequences in the sample specify the same CDR3. V gene TRBV7-2 combines with J gene TRBJ2-7, with D unresolved. There are 14 residues in the CDR3. Germline V gene lookup returns CDR1 SGHTA and CDR2 FQGNSA. Trimming took off 1 base at V and 0 bases at J, with 7 bases between the two ends. CDR3 coding DNA: TGTGCCAGCAGCTTAGACCCGAGCTCCTACGAGCAGTACTTC. Translation: CASSLDPSSYEQYF. The variable domain in full, with the rest retrieved from reference TRBV7-2 and TRBJ2-7, is GAGVSQSPSNKVTEKGKDVELRCDPISGHTALYWYRQSLGQGLEFLIYFQGNSAPDKSGLPSDRFSAERTGGSVSTLTIQRTQQEDSAVYLCASSLDPSSYEQYFGPGTRLTVT.

This chain connects TRBV6-1 to TRBJ1-2; the D gene is possibly TRBD1 (6 bases). Germline V gene sequence: CDR1 MNHNS, CDR2 SASEGT. Between the trimmed V and J ends, which lost 7 bases and 4 bases, there was a span of 19 bases. This CDR3 is built from 15 residues. The CDR3 DNA sequence: TGTGCCAGCAAGGGGGACGCGACAGCCACCTATGGCTACACCTTC. Amino acid sequence: CASKGDATATYGYTF.